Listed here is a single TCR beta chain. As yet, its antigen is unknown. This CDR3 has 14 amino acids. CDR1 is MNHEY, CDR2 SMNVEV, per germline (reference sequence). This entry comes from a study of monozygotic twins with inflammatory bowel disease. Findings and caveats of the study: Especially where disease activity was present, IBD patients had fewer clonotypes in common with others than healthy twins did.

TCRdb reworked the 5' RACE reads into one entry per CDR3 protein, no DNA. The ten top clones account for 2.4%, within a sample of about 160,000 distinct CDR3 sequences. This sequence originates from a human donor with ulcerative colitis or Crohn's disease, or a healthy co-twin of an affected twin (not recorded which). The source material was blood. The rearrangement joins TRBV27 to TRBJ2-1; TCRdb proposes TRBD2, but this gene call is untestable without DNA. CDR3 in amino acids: CASSFALDVNEQFF.